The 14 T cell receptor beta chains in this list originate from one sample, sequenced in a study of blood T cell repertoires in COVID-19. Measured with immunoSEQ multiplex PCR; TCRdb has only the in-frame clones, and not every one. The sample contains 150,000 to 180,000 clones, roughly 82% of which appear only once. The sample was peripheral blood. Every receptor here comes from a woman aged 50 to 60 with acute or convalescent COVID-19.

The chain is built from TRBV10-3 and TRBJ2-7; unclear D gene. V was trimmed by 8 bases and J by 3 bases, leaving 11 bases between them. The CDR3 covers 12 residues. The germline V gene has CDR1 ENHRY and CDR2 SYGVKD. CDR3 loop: CAISGYGYEQYF. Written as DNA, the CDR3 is TGTGCCATCTCCGGGTACGGCTACGAGCAGTACTTC.

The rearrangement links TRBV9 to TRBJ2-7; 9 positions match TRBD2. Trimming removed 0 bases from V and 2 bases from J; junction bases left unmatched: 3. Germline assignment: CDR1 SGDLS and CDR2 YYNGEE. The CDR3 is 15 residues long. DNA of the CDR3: TGTGCCAGCAGCGTAGCTAGCGGGACCCCCTACGAGCAGTACTTC. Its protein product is CASSVASGTPYEQYF.

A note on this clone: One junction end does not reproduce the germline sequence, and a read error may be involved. CDR3 DNA sequence: TGCAGCGTTGTCGGTCAGGGGCTTCCTTATTTCTTC. As protein: CSVVGQGLPYFF. The chain couples TRBV29-1 to TRBJ1-2, with a tentative D call TRBD1 (6 bases). CDR3 length: 12 residues. Germline CDR1 and CDR2: SQVTM and ANQGSEA.

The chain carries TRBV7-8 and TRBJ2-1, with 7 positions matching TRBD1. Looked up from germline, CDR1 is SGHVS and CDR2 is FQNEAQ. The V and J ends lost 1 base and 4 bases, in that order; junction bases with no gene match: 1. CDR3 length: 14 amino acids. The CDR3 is CASSLVTGYNEQFF. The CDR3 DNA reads TGTGCCAGCAGCTTAGTGACAGGGTACAATGAGCAGTTCTTC.

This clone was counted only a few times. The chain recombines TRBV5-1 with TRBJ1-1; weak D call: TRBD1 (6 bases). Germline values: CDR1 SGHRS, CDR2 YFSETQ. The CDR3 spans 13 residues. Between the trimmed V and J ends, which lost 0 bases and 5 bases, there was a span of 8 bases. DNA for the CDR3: TGCGCCAGCAGCTTGGCACAGGGAACTGAAGCTTTCTTT. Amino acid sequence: CASSLAQGTEAFF.

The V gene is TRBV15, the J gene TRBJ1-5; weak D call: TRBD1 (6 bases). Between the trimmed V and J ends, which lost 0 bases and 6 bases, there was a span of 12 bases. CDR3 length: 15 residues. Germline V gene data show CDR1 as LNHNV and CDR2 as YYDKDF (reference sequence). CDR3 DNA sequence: TGTGCCACCAGCAGAGACCCAGGGGCTGGTCAGCCCCAGCATTTT. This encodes CATSRDPGAGQPQHF. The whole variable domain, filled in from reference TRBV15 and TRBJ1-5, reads DAMVIQNPRYQVTQFGKPVTLSCSQTLNHNVMYWYQQKSSQAPKLLFHYYDKDFNNEADTPDNFQSRRPNTSFCFLDIRSPGLGDTAMYLCATSRDPGAGQPQHFGDGTRLSIL.

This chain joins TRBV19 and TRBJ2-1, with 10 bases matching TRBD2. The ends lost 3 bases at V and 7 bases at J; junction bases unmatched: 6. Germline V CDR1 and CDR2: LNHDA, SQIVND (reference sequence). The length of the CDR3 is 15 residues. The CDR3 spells CASSIPAGGRNEQFF. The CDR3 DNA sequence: TGTGCCAGTAGTATCCCAGCGGGGGGGCGGAATGAGCAGTTCTTC.

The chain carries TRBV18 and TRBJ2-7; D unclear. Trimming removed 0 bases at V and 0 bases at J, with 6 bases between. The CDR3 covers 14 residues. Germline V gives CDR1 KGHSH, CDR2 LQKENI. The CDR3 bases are TGTGCCAGCTCACCACCGACACACTCCTACGAGCAGTACTTC. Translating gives CASSPPTHSYEQYF.

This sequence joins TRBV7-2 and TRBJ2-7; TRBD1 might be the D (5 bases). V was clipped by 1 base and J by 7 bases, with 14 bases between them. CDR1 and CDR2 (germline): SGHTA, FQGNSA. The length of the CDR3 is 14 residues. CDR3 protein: CASSLGGAGREQYF. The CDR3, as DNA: TGTGCCAGCAGCTTAGGTGGGGCAGGGCGGGAGCAGTACTTC.

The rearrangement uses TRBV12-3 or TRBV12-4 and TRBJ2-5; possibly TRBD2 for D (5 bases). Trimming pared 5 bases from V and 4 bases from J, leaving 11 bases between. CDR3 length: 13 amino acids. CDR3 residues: CASSRDEGETQYF. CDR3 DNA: TGTGCCAGCAGTCGAGACGAGGGAGAGACCCAGTACTTC.

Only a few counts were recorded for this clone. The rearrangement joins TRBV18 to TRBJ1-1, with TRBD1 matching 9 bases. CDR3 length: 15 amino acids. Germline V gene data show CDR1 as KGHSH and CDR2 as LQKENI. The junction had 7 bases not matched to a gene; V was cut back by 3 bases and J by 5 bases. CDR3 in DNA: TGTGCCAGCTCACCCCAACAGGGGGCAGCGACTGAAGCTTTCTTT. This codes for CASSPQQGAATEAFF.

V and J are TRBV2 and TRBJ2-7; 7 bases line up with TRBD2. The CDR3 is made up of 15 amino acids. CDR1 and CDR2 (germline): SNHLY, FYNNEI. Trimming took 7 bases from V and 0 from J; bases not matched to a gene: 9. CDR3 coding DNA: TGTGCCAGCACCACGGGACTACCACTCTCCTACGAGCAGTACTTC. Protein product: CASTTGLPLSYEQYF.

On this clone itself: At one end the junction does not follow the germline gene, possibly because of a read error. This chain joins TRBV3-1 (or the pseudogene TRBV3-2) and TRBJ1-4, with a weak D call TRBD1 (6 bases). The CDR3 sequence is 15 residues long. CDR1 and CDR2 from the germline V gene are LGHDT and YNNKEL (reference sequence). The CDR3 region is CASSQGTVRNEKLFF. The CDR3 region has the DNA TGTGCCAGCAGCCAAGGGACAGTACGTAATGAAAAGCTGTTTTTT.

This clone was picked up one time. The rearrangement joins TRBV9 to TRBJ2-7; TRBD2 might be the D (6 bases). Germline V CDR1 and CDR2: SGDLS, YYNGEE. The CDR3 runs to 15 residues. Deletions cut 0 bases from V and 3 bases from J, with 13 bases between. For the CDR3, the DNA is TGTGCCAGCAGCGTAGATCCTAGCGAGCTCTACGAGCAGTACTTC. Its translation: CASSVDPSELYEQYF.